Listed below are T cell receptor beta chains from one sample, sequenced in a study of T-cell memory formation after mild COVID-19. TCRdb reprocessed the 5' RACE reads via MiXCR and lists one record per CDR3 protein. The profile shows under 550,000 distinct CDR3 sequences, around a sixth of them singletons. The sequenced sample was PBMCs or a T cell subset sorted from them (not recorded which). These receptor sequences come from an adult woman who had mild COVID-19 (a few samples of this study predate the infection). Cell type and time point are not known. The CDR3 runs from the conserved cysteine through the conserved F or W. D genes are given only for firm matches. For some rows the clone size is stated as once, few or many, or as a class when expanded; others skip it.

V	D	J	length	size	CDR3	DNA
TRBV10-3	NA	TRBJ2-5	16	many	CAISESVGAGQETQYF	TGTGCCATCAGTGAGTCGGTCGGGGCGGGGCAAGAGACCCAGTACTTC
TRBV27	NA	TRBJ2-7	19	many	CASSRKGPGTSLSSYEQYF	TGTGCCAGCAGTCGTAAAGGACCCGGGACATCTTTGAGCTCCTACGAGCAGTACTTC
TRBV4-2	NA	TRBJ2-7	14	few	CASSQGGEGVEQYF	TGTGCCAGCAGCCAAGGGGGTGAGGGGGTCGAGCAGTACTTC
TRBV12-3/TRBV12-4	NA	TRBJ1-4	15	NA	CASSLWAGLGEKLFF	TGTGCCAGCAGTTTATGGGCAGGGTTGGGTGAAAAACTGTTTTTT
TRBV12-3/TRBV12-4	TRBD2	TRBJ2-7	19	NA	CASSLDLLAGGPYQYEQYF	TGTGCCAGCAGTTTAGACCTTCTAGCGGGGGGCCCCTACCAGTACGAGCAGTACTTC
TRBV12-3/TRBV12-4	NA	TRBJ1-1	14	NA	CASATGFWDTEAFF	TGTGCCAGCGCTACGGGGTTTTGGGACACTGAAGCTTTCTTT
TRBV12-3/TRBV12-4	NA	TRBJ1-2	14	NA	CASSATLPNYGYTF	TGTGCCAGCAGTGCCACATTACCCAACTATGGCTACACCTTC
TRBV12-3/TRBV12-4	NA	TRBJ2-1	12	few	CASQGPDNEQFF	TGTGCCAGTCAAGGACCGGACAATGAGCAGTTCTTC
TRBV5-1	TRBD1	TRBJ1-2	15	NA	CASSLALGQGYGYTF	TGCGCCAGCAGCTTGGCCCTCGGACAGGGGTATGGCTACACCTTC
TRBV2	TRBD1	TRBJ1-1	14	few	CASRDRGQSTEAFF	TGTGCCAGCAGGGACAGGGGGCAGTCGACTGAAGCTTTCTTT
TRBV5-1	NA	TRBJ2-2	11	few	CASSVVGELFF	TGCGCCAGCAGCGTGGTAGGGGAGCTGTTTTTT
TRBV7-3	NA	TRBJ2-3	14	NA	CASSLDRTSDTQYF	TGTGCCAGCAGCTTGGACCGGACTTCAGATACGCAGTATTTT
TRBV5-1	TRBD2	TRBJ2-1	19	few	CASSLGASGDPSSYNEQFF	TGCGCCAGCAGCCTCGGGGCTAGCGGGGATCCGAGCTCCTACAATGAGCAGTTCTTC
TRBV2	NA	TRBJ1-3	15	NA	CASSPASGDGNTIYF	TGTGCCAGCAGTCCCGCGAGCGGGGACGGAAACACCATATATTTT
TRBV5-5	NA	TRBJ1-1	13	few	CASSPQGRSWAFF	TGTGCCAGCAGCCCGCAGGGGAGATCGTGGGCTTTCTTT
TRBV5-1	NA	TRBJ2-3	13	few	CASSPASPDTQYF	TGCGCCAGCAGCCCGGCTAGCCCAGATACGCAGTATTTT
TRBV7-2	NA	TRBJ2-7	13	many	CASSSRVSYEQYF	TGTGCCAGCAGCTCCCGGGTCTCCTACGAGCAGTACTTC
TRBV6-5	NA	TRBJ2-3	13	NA	CASSYGYTDTQYF	TGTGCCAGCAGTTATGGGTACACAGATACGCAGTATTTT
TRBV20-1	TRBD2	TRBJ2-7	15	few	CSATGQTSGVYEQYF	TGCAGTGCTACGGGCCAGACTAGCGGGGTCTACGAGCAGTACTTC
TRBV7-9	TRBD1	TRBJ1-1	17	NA	CASSPQDRGPRNTEAFF	TGTGCCAGCAGTCCGCAGGACAGGGGGCCCAGGAACACTGAAGCTTTCTTT
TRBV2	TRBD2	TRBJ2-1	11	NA	CASSDTSGGLF	TGTGCCAGCAGCGATACTAGCGGGGGTCTCTTC
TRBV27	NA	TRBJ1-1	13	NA	CAAWNTVNTEAFF	TGTGCCGCCTGGAACACAGTGAACACTGAAGCTTTCTTT
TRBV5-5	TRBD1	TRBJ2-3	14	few	CASSLVDRFYILYF	TGTGCCAGCAGCCTGGTGGACAGGTTCTATATTTTGTATTTT
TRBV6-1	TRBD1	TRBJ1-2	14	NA	CASSLGQENYGYTF	TGTGCCAGCAGTCTAGGACAGGAAAACTATGGCTACACCTTC
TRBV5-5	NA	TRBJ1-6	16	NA	CASSLSGGSYNSPLHF	TGTGCCAGCAGCTTGTCGGGGGGCTCCTATAATTCACCCCTCCACTTT
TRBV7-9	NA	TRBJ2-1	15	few	CASSLGEGAYNEQFF	TGTGCCAGCAGCTTAGGGGAAGGAGCCTACAATGAGCAGTTCTTC
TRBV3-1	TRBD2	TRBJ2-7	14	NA	CASSQGYSGDEQYF	TGTGCCAGCAGCCAAGGCTATAGCGGGGACGAGCAGTACTTC
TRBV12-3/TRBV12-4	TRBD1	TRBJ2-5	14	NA	CASSLIGGAETQYF	TGTGCCAGCAGTTTAATAGGGGGCGCGGAGACCCAGTACTTC
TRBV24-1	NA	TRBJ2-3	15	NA	CATSDPGRASDTQYF	TGTGCCACCAGTGATCCCGGCAGGGCTTCAGATACGCAGTATTTT
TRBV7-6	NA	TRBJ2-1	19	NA	CASSLASLKYRSSYNEQFF	TGTGCCAGCAGCTTAGCGAGCTTGAAGTACAGAAGCTCCTACAATGAGCAGTTCTTC
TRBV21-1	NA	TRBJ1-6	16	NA	CASSNCPRVLESPLHF	TGTGCCAGCAGCAACTGCCCTCGGGTTCTCGAATCACCCCTCCACTTT
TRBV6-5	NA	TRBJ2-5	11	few	CASSYGVGQYF	TGTGCCAGCAGTTACGGGGTGGGCCAGTACTTC
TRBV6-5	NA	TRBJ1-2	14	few	CASSYSTGHYGYTF	TGTGCCAGCAGTTACTCGACAGGACACTATGGCTACACCTTC
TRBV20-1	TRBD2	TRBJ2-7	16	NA	CSARGASGSFLYEQYF	TGCAGTGCTAGAGGGGCTAGCGGGAGTTTCCTCTACGAGCAGTACTTC
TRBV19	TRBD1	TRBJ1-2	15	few	CASSPGQGKRDGYTF	TGTGCCAGTAGTCCGGGACAGGGAAAGCGCGATGGCTACACCTTC
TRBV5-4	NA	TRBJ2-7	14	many	CASSILQEDYEQYF	TGTGCCAGCAGCATACTGCAAGAAGACTACGAGCAGTACTTC
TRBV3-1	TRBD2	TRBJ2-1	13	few	CASSSRLAGEQFF	TGTGCCAGCAGCTCCCGACTAGCTGGTGAGCAGTTCTTC
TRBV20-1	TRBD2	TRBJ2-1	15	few	CSARDRLAGEHEQFF	TGCAGTGCTAGAGATCGGCTAGCGGGAGAGCATGAGCAGTTCTTC
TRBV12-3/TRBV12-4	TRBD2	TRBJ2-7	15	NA	CASKNSGSGVHEQYF	TGTGCCAGCAAGAATAGCGGGAGTGGGGTCCACGAGCAGTACTTC
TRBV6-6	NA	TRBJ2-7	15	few	CASSDGGSGPYEQYF	TGTGCCAGCAGCGACGGGGGATCGGGCCCCTACGAGCAGTACTTC
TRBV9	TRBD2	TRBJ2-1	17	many	CASSAVFGGDSYNEQFF	TGTGCCAGCAGCGCCGTCTTTGGGGGGGATTCCTACAATGAGCAGTTCTTC
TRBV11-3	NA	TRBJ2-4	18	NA	CASSPRSWQSGAKNIQYF	TGTGCCAGCAGCCCCCGATCTTGGCAATCGGGGGCCAAAAACATTCAGTACTTC
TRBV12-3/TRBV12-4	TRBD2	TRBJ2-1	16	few	CASSLVTSGPNNEQFF	TGTGCCAGCAGTTTAGTCACTAGCGGGCCTAACAATGAGCAGTTCTTC
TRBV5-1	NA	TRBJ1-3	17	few	CASSLYPQDRSGNTIYF	TGCGCCAGCAGCTTGTATCCGCAGGACCGCTCTGGAAACACCATATATTTT
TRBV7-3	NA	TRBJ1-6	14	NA	CASSLSQRNSPLHF	TGTGCCAGCAGCTTAAGCCAGAGGAATTCACCCCTCCACTTT
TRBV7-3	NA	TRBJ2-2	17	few	CASSLVGGMMNTGELFF	TGTGCCAGCAGCCTCGTCGGAGGGATGATGAACACCGGGGAGCTGTTTTTT
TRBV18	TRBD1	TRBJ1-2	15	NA	CASSPQDRVGYGYTF	TGTGCCAGCTCACCACAGGACAGGGTCGGCTATGGCTACACCTTC
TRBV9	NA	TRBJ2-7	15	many	CASSVEAVRSYEQYF	TGTGCCAGCAGCGTAGAGGCGGTCCGCTCCTACGAGCAGTACTTC
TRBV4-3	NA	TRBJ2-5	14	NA	CASSPGPLQETQYF	TGCGCCAGCAGCCCCGGGCCCCTCCAAGAGACCCAGTACTTC
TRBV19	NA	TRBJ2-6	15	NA	CASATPRLGANVLTF	TGTGCCAGCGCAACCCCGAGGCTTGGGGCCAACGTCCTGACTTTC